This TCR beta chain was obtained from a study of T cell responses to AZD1222 COVID-19 vaccine. TCRdb keeps only in-frame clones here, not all; method: immunoSEQ multiplex PCR. The table shows 150,000 to 200,000 clones, with 93% occurring only once. Study-wide findings and caveats: There were repertoire samples only from the period after the peak T cell response. It was only a handful of AZD1222 recipients who were seropositive at baseline.

The junction had 7 bases not matched to a gene; V was cut back by 5 bases and J by 12 bases. Germline V gives CDR1 SGHAT, CDR2 FQNNGV. The CDR3 consists of 12 residues. This clone was observed once. Its antigen is unidentified. The TCR sequence derives from an adult in good health. The rearrangement links TRBV11-2 to TRBJ1-1; 9 positions match TRBD1. Sequences were derived from peripheral blood, sampled on day 0 of AZD1222 vaccination. The CDR3 nucleotides read TGTGCCAGCAGCCCCGACAGGGGGATGCCTTTCTTT. This encodes CASSPDRGMPFF.